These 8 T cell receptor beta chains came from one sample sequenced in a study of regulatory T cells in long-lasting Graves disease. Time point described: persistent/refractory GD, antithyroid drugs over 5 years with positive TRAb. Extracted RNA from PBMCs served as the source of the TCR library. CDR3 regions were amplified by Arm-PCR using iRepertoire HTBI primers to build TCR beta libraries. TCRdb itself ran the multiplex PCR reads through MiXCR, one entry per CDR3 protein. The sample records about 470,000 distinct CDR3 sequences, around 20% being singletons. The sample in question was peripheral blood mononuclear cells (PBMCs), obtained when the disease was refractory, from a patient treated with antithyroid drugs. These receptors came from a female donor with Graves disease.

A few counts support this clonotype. CDR3 nucleotide sequence: TGTGCCAGCAGCTTAGCGGGGCGAGCCACAGATACGCAGTATTTT. It specifies CASSLAGRATDTQYF. The chain carries TRBV7-2 and TRBJ2-3; maybe TRBD1 (5 bases). V lost 0 bases to trimming and J lost 2 bases, with 9 bases between them. The CDR3 sequence is 15 residues long. Looked up from germline, CDR1 is SGHTA and CDR2 is FQGNSA.

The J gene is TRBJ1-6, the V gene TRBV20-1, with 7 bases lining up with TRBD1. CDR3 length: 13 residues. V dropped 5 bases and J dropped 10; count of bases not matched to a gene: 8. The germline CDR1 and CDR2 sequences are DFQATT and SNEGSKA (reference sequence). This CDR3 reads CSADDREVSPLHF. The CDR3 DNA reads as TGCAGTGCTGATGACAGGGAGGTATCACCCCTCCACTTT.

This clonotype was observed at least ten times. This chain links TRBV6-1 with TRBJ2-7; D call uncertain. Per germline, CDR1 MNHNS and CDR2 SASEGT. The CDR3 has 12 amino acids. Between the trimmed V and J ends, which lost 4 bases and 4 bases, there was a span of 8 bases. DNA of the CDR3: TGTGCCAGCAGTGTGTGGGGATACGAGCAGTACTTC. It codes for CASSVWGYEQYF.

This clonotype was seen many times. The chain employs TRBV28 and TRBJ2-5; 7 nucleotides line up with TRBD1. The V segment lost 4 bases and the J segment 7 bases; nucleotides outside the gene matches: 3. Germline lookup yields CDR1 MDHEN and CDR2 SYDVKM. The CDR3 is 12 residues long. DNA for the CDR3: TGTGCCAGCAGTTGGGACAGACGGACCCAGTACTTC. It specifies CASSWDRRTQYF.

The DNA for the CDR3 is TGCGGGGTTAGGATGAACACTGAAGCTTTCTTT. Its protein is CGVRMNTEAFF. This chain links TRBV29-1 with TRBJ1-1; D ambiguous. The germline CDR1 and CDR2 sequences are SQVTM and ANQGSEA. The CDR3 contains 11 residues.

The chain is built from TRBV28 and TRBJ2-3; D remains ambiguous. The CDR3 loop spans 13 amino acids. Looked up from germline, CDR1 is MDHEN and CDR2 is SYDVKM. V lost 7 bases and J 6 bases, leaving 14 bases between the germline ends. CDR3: CASKAYSPDTQYF. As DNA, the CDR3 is TGTGCCAGCAAGGCTTACTCTCCGGATACGCAGTATTTT.

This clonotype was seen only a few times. CDR3 in amino acids: CASSYRVNPYEQYF. The CDR3 region has the DNA TGTGCCAGCAGTTACAGGGTGAATCCTTACGAGCAGTACTTC. The chain has TRBV6-5 and TRBJ2-7; D is unresolved. There are 14 residues in the CDR3. Germline CDR1 reads MNHEY; CDR2 reads SVGAGI. V was pared by 2 bases and J by 4 bases, with 12 bases between.

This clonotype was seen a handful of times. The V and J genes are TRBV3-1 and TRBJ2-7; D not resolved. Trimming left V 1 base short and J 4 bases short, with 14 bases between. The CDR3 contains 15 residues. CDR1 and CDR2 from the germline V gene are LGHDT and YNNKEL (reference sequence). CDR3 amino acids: CASSQVGWTIYEQYF. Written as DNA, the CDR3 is TGTGCCAGCAGCCAAGTTGGTTGGACGATATACGAGCAGTACTTC.